Each of the 3 T cell receptor beta chains below was sequenced from the same sample in a study of T cell changes during pregnancy in multiple sclerosis. TCRdb keeps only in-frame clones here, not all; method: immunoSEQ multiplex PCR. Of over 25,000 clones in the sample, about 89% were seen once. The specimen comprised CD8+ T cells from peripheral blood mononuclear cells, sampled before pregnancy. The origin of the receptors is a female donor with multiple sclerosis, enrolled in a pregnancy study.

This clone showed up just once. This chain links TRBV4-3 with TRBJ2-2; 7 bases line up with TRBD1. This CDR3 region has 16 residues. The J segment lost 3 bases and the V segment lost 0 bases, leaving 4 bases of the junction unmatched. Looked up from germline, CDR1 is LGHNA and CDR2 is YSLEER. This chain's CDR3 is CASSQDWQGDTGELFF. CDR3 in DNA: TGCGCCAGCAGCCAAGATTGGCAGGGGGACACCGGGGAGCTGTTTTTT.

The rearrangement joins TRBV5-4 to TRBJ1-2, with 8 bases matching TRBD1. The CDR3 is made up of 15 amino acids. The V and J ends lost 0 bases and 3 bases, in that order; junction bases with no gene match: 4. Germline V gene sequence: CDR1 SGHNT, CDR2 YYREEE (reference sequence). The DNA of the CDR3 is TGTGCCAGCAGCTTGGGAGGACAGGGCTACTATGGCTACACCTTC. It yields the protein CASSLGGQGYYGYTF.

This chain uses TRBV6-1 with TRBJ1-5; D perhaps matches TRBD1 (6 bases). In germline, CDR1 is MNHNS, CDR2 SASEGT. The CDR3 covers 17 residues. V was cut by 0 bases and J by 7 bases, with 19 bases left in between. The CDR3, as DNA: TGTGCCAGCAGTGAAGCCAAGACAGGTCAACGCGGACAGCCCCAGCATTTT. Translation gives CASSEAKTGQRGQPQHF.